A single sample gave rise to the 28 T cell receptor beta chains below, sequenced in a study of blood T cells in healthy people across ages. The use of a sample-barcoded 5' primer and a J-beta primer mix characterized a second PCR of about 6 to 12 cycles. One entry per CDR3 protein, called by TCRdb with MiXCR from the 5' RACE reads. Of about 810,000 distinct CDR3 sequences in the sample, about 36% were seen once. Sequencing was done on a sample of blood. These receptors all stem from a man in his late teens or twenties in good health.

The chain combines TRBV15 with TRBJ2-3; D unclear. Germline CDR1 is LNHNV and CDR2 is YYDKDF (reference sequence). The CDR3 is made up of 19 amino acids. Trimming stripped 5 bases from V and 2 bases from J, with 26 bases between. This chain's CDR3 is CATSSRLGRDLINTDTQYF. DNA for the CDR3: TGTGCCACCAGCTCTCGGCTTGGCCGCGACTTAATAAACACAGATACGCAGTATTTT. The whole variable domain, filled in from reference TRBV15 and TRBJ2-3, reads DAMVIQNPRYQVTQFGKPVTLSCSQTLNHNVMYWYQQKSSQAPKLLFHYYDKDFNNEADTPDNFQSRRPNTSFCFLDIRSPGLGDTAMYLCATSSRLGRDLINTDTQYFGPGTRLTVL.

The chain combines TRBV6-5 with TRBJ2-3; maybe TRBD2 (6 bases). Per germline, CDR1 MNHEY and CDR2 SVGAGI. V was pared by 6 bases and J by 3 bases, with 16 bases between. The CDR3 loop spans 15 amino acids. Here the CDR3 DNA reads TGTGCCAGCAGCTACGCCCCGGGAGAGACAGATACGCAGTATTTT. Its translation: CASSYAPGETDTQYF.

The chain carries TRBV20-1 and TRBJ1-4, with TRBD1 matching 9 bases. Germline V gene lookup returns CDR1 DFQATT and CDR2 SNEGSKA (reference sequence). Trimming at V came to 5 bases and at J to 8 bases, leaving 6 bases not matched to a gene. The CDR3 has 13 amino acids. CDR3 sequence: CSAGDREREKLFF. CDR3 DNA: TGCAGTGCTGGGGACAGGGAAAGAGAAAAACTGTTTTTT.

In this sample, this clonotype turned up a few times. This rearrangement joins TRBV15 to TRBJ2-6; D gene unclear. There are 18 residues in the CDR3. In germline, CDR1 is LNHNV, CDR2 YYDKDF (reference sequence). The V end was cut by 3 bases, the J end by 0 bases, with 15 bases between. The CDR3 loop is CATSSPRTSSSGANVLTF. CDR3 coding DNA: TGTGCCACCAGCAGTCCCCGCACATCCAGCTCTGGGGCCAACGTCCTGACTTTC.

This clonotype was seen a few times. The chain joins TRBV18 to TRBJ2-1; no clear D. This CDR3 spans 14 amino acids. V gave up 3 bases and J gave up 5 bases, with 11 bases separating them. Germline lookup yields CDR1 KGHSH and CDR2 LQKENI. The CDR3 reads CASSPEDAHNEQFF. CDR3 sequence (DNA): TGTGCCAGCTCACCCGAGGACGCCCACAATGAGCAGTTCTTC.

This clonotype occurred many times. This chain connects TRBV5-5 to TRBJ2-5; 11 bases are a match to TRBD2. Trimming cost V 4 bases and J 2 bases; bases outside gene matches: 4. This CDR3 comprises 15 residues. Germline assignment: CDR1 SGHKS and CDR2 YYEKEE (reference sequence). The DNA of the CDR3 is TGTGCCAGCAGCCTGACTAGCGGGGAGCAAGAGACCCAGTACTTC. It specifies CASSLTSGEQETQYF. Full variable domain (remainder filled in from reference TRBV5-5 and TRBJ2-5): DAGVTQSPTHLIKTRGQQVTLRCSPISGHKSVSWYQQVLGQGPQFIFQYYEKEERGRGNFPDRFSARQFPNYSSELNVNALLLGDSALYLCASSLTSGEQETQYFGPGTRLLVL.

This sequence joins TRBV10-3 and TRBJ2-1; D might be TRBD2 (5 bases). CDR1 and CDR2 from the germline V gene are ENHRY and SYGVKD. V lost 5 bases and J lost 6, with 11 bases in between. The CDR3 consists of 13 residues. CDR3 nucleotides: TGTGCCATCAGTAATCAGACTATCAATGAGCAGTTCTTC. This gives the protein CAISNQTINEQFF.

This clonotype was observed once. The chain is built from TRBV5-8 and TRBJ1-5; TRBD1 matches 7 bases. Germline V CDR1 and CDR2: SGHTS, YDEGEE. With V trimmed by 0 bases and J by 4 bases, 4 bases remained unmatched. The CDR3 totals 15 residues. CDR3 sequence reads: CASSLVGTVNQPQHF. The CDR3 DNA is TGTGCCAGCAGCTTGGTTGGGACAGTTAATCAGCCCCAGCATTTT.

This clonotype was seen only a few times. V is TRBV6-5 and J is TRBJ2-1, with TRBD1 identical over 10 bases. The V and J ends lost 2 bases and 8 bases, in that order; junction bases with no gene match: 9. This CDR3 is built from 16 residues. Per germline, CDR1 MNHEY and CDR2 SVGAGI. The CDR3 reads CASSYARGQGKDEQFF. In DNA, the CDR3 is TGTGCCAGCAGTTACGCCAGGGGACAGGGGAAAGATGAGCAGTTCTTC.

The CDR3 loop is CAISESRQENTEAFF. The CDR3 DNA follows: TGTGCCATCAGTGAGTCGAGACAGGAGAACACTGAAGCTTTCTTT. The V and J genes are TRBV10-3 and TRBJ1-1; tentative D call: TRBD1 (6 bases). Germline V lookup: CDR1 ENHRY, CDR2 SYGVKD. Trimming left V 0 bases short and J 1 base short, with 9 bases between. This CDR3 has 15 amino acids.

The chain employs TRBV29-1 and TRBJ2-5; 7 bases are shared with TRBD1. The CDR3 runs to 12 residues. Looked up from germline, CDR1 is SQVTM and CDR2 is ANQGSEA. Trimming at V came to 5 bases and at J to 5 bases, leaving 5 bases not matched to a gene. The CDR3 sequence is CSVRRGLETQYF. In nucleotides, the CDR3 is TGCAGCGTTCGAAGGGGGCTGGAGACCCAGTACTTC.

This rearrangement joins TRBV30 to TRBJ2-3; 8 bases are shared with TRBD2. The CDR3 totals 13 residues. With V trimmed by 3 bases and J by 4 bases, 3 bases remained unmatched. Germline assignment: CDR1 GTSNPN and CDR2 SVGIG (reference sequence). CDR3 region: CAWSGRGPDTQYF. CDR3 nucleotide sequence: TGTGCCTGGAGCGGGAGGGGCCCAGATACGCAGTATTTT.

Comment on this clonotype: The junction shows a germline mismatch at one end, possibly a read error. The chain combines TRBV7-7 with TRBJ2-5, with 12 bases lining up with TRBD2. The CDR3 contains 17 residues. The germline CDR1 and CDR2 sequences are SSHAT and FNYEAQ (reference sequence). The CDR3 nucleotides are TGTGCTAGCAGCCCGAGACTAGCGGGGGCCGTAATAGAGACCCAGTACTTC. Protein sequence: CASSPRLAGAVIETQYF. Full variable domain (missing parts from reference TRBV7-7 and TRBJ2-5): GAGVSQSPRYKVTKRGQDVTLRCDPISSHATLYWYQQALGQGPEFLTYFNYEAQPDKSGLPSDRFSAERPEGSISTLTIQRTEQRDSAMYRCASSPRLAGAVIETQYFGPGTRLLVL.

The chain's CDR3 is CASSASGGSLYEQYF. CDR3 coding DNA: TGTGCCAGCAGTGCTAGCGGGGGATCGCTCTACGAGCAGTACTTC. This chain joins TRBV9 and TRBJ2-7; TRBD2 matches 10 bases. The J segment lost 3 bases and the V segment lost 5 bases, leaving 8 bases of the junction unmatched. There are 15 residues in the CDR3. Germline CDR1 SGDLS, CDR2 YYNGEE.

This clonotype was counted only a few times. The CDR3 here is CASSYWPGGSTDTQYF. The CDR3 bases are TGTGCCAGCAGTTATTGGCCCGGGGGTAGCACAGATACGCAGTATTTT. The rearrangement joins TRBV6-5 to TRBJ2-3; possible D gene TRBD2, 6 bases. The CDR3 has 16 residues. V was clipped by 3 bases and J by 0 bases, with 13 bases between them. Per the germline V gene, CDR1 is MNHEY and CDR2 is SVGAGI.

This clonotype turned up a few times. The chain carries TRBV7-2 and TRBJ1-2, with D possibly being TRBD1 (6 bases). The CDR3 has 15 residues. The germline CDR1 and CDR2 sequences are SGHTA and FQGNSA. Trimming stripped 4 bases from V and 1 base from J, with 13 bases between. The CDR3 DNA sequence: TGTGCCAGCAGCTCTGCAGGGGACCTTAACTATGGCTACACCTTC. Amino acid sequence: CASSSAGDLNYGYTF.

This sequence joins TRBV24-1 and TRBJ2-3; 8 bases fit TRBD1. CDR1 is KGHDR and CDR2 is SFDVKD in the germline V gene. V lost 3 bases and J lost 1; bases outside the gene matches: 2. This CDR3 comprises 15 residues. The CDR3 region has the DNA TGTGCCACCAGTGATGCACAGGGGGGCACAGATACGCAGTATTTT. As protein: CATSDAQGGTDTQYF.

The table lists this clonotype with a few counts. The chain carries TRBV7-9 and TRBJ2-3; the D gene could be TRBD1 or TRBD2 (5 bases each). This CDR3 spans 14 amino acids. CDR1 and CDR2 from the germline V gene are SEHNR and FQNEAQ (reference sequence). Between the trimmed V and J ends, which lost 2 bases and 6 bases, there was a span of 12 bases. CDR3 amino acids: CASSLHGDGDTQYF. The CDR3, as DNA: TGTGCCAGCAGCTTACATGGGGACGGGGATACGCAGTATTTT.

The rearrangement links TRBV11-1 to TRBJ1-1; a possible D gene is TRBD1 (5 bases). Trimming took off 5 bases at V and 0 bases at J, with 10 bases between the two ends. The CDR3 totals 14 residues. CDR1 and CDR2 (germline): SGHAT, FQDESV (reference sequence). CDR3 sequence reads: CASSKQVMNTEAFF. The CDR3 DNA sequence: TGTGCCAGCAGCAAACAGGTCATGAACACTGAAGCTTTCTTT.

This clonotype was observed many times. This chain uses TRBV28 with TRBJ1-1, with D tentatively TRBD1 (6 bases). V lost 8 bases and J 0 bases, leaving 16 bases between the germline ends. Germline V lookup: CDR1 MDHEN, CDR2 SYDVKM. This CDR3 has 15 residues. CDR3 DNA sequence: TGTGCCAGCCGGGACACCTCACCTATGAACACTGAAGCTTTCTTT. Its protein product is CASRDTSPMNTEAFF.

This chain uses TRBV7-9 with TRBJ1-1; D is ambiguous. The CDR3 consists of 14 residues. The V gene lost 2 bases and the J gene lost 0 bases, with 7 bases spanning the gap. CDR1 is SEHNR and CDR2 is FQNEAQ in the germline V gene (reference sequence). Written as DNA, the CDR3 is TGTGCCAGCAGCTTACCCTCCATGAACACTGAAGCTTTCTTT. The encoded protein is CASSLPSMNTEAFF.

As DNA, the CDR3 is TGTGCCAGCAGTCCGGGAGGGGGGGGTTGGCAGGGGTTTTCCTACGAGCAGTACTTC. This sequence encodes CASSPGGGGWQGFSYEQYF. V usage is TRBV7-8 and J usage is TRBJ2-7; 8 nucleotides agree with TRBD2. Germline CDR1 reads SGHVS; CDR2 reads FQNEAQ. The CDR3 contains 19 residues. V lost 6 bases to trimming and J lost 1 base; unmatched junction nucleotides: 20.

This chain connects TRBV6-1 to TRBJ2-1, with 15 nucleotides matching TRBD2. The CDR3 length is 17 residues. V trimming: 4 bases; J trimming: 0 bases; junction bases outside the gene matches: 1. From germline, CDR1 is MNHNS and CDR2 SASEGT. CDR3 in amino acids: CASSAGLAGGSYNEQFF. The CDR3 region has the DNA TGTGCCAGCAGTGCGGGACTAGCGGGGGGCTCCTACAATGAGCAGTTCTTC.

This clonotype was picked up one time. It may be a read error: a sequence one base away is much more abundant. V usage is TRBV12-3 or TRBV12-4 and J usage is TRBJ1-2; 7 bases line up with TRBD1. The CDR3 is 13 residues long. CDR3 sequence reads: CASRPTGRYGHTF. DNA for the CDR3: TGTGCCAGCAGGCCGACAGGGCGGTATGGCCACACCTTC.

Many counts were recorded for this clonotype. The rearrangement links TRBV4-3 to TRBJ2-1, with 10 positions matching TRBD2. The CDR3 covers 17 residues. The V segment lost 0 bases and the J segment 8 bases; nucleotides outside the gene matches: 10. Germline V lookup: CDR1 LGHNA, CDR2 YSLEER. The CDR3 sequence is CASSQDRRTSGIHEQFF. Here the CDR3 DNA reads TGCGCCAGCAGCCAAGATCGCCGGACTAGCGGAATCCATGAGCAGTTCTTC.

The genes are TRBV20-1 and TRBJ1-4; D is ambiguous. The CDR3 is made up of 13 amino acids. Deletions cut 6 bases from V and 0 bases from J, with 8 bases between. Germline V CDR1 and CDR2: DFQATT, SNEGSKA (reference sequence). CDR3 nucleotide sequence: TGCAGTGCCGGACGGACAACTAATGAAAAACTGTTTTTT. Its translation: CSAGRTTNEKLFF.

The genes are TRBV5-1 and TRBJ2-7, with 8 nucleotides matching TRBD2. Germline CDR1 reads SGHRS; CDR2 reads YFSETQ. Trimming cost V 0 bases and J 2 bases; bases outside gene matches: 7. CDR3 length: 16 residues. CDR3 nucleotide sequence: TGCGCCAGCAGCTTGGTCGGACGGGGGGGAACCTACGAGCAGTACTTC. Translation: CASSLVGRGGTYEQYF.

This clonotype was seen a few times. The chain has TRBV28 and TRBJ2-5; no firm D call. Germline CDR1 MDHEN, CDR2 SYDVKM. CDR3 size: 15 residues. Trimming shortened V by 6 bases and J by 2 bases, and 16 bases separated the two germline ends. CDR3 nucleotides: TGTGCCAGCAGCCCTATAGAGGTCCAGCAAGAGACCCAGTACTTC. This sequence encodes CASSPIEVQQETQYF.